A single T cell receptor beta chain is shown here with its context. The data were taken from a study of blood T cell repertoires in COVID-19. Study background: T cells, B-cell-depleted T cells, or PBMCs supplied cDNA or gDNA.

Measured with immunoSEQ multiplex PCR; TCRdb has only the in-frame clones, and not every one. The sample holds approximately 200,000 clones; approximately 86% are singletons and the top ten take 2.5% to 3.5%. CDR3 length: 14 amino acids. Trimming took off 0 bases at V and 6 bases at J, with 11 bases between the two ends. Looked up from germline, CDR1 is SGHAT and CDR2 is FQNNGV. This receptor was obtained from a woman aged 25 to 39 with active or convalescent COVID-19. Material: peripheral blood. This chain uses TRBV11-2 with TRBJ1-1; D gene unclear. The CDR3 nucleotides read TGTGCCAGCAGCTTAGATGATGGAGGCTCTGAAGCTTTCTTT. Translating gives CASSLDDGGSEAFF.